What follows describes a single T cell receptor beta chain. The CDR3 spans 14 residues. Germline V gives CDR1 WSHSY, CDR2 SAAADI. Trimming stripped 3 bases from V and 5 bases from J, with 10 bases between. The assay was immunoSEQ multiplex PCR, and TCRdb's table has in-frame clones only and misses some. The sample yields over 2 million clones, roughly 95% seen once. Terminally differentiated effector memory CD45RA+ cells were excluded from the naive CD8 cells, which were CD45RO-negative and positively selected for CCR7. This sample is drawn from a study of shared clonotypes between healthy human individuals.

The sequence was collected from a man aged 18 to 30 in good health. The material sequenced was naive CD8+ T cells sorted from blood. The V gene is TRBV10-2, the J gene TRBJ1-4; no clear D. The CDR3 coding sequence is TGCGCCAGCAGTGATGGGGTTGGCAATGAAAAACTGTTTTTT. It yields the protein CASSDGVGNEKLFF.